This T cell receptor beta chain was retrieved from a study of spatial heterogeneity in lung cancer. Across the whole study: Strong correlation linked TCR transcript counts in tumor regions to a T cell module score derived from matched bulk RNA-seq. Study-wide points: Higher tumor mutation counts went along with higher counts of expanded intratumoral alpha and beta TCRs.

Sample time point: sample taken at primary tumor resection. The input material, whole RNA from tumor, nontumor lung or frozen PBMC, was sequenced unsorted. Notes on this clonotype: Its target is not known.

The presence of a unique molecular identifier marked each TCR cDNA molecule. TCRdb processed the 5' RACE reads anew with MiXCR; each CDR3 protein has one entry. This table has some 20,000 distinct CDR3 sequences, 7% appearing once. This clonotype was sampled from a female donor with early-stage non-small cell lung cancer. The sample was lung tumor tissue, taken at surgery.

The CDR3 loop is CASSQDPPSPQETQYF. CDR3 sequence (DNA): TGCGCCAGCAGCCAAGATCCTCCCAGCCCCCAAGAGACCCAGTACTTC. The chain combines TRBV4-1 with TRBJ2-5, with D unresolved. The germline CDR1 and CDR2 sequences are MGHRA and YSYEKL. V lost 0 bases and J lost 1, with 12 bases in between. CDR3 length: 16 residues.